One sample yielded the 18 T cell receptor beta chains listed below, sequenced in a study of regulatory T cells in long-lasting Graves disease. Time point reported: newly diagnosed GD, antithyroid drugs for less than 3 months. From RNA extracted from PBMCs, the TCR library was made. The authors built TCR beta libraries using iRepertoire HTBI primers and Arm-PCR of CDR3 regions. TCRdb passed the multiplex PCR reads through MiXCR, listing each CDR3 protein once. Altogether about 560,000 distinct CDR3 sequences are present, more than 15% being singletons, with the ten largest covering about 11%. This sample was also put to use in a study of T cells in Graves' hyperthyroidism and ophthalmopathy.

The sample here was peripheral blood mononuclear cells (PBMCs), taken at new diagnosis, from a patient treated with antithyroid drugs. These TCRs come from a man aged 18 to 29 with Graves disease.

This clonotype came up many times. This sequence joins TRBV7-9 and TRBJ1-1; 8 bases match TRBD1. V trimming: 5 bases; J trimming: 2 bases; junction bases outside the gene matches: 4. The germline gives CDR1 SEHNR, CDR2 FQNEAQ (reference sequence). This CDR3 region has 14 residues. The CDR3 sequence: CASSPAGGNTEAFF. The DNA of the CDR3 is TGTGCCAGCAGCCCCGCAGGGGGCAACACTGAAGCTTTCTTT. Supplemented by reference TRBV7-9 and TRBJ1-1, the full variable domain reads DTGVSQNPRHKITKRGQNVTFRCDPISEHNRLYWYRQTLGQGPEFLTYFQNEAQLEKSRLLSDRFSAERPKGSFSTLEIQRTEQGDSAMYLCASSPAGGNTEAFFGQGTRLTVV.

For this clonotype: A much larger clone lies a single base off, so this may be a read error. The chain uses TRBV7-9 and TRBJ2-3; 7 positions match TRBD2. The CDR3 contains 19 residues. With V trimmed by 3 bases and J by 0 bases, 15 bases remained unmatched. The germline gives CDR1 SEHNR, CDR2 FQNEAQ (reference sequence). CDR3 nucleotides: TGTGCCAGCAGCTTGCCCCTGGGACTAACAGTAACTAGCACAGATACGCAGTATTTT. This gives the protein CASSLPLGLTVTSTDTQYF.

The chain employs TRBV13 and TRBJ1-2; the D gene is possibly TRBD1 (5 bases). Trimming cost V 5 bases and J 4 bases, with 17 bases left between them. Germline CDR1 reads PRHDT; CDR2 reads FYEKMQ (reference sequence). The CDR3 runs to 15 residues. The CDR3: CASSLRGERLYGYTF. As DNA, the CDR3 is TGTGCCAGCAGCCTTCGGGGCGAGAGGCTCTATGGCTACACCTTC.

As to this clonotype: One end of the junction is discordant with germline, which a read error may explain. The V gene is TRBV9, the J gene TRBJ1-6, with 10 bases identical to TRBD1. Germline lookup yields CDR1 SGDLS and CDR2 YYNGEE. There are 15 residues in the CDR3. The CDR3 spells CTSSTGGTGVSPLHF. As DNA, the CDR3 is TGTACCAGCAGCACAGGCGGGACAGGGGTTTCACCCCTCCACTTT.

There are many counts of this clonotype. The V call is TRBV6-1, the J call TRBJ2-5, with 7 bases lining up with TRBD2. V shed 7 bases and J 7 bases; nucleotides not matched to a gene: 6. The CDR3 is made up of 12 amino acids. CDR1 and CDR2 (germline): MNHNS, SASEGT. In DNA form, the CDR3 reads TGTGCCAGCACTAGACCGGGGGGGACCCAGTACTTC. Protein product: CASTRPGGTQYF.

This clonotype was detected many times. The chain uses TRBV7-8 and TRBJ2-7; 10 bases are a match to TRBD1. The germline V gene encodes CDR1 SGHVS and CDR2 FQNEAQ. The ends lost 3 bases at V and 3 bases at J; junction bases unmatched: 11. This CDR3 has 17 residues. CDR3 region: CASSFGTGAIMGYEQYF. The CDR3 DNA is TGTGCCAGCAGCTTTGGGACAGGGGCCATAATGGGCTACGAGCAGTACTTC.

This clonotype was detected many times. The chain uses TRBV20-1 and TRBJ2-3, with 7 bases aligning to TRBD2. This CDR3 is built from 15 residues. Germline V CDR1 and CDR2: DFQATT, SNEGSKA (reference sequence). The V segment lost 1 base and the J segment 7 bases; nucleotides outside the gene matches: 11. The CDR3 sequence is CSARVGLAARHTQYF. The CDR3 coding sequence is TGCAGTGCTAGAGTCGGGCTAGCGGCCCGACATACGCAGTATTTT.

This clonotype was counted many times. The V call is TRBV30, the J call TRBJ2-3; 13 nucleotides agree with TRBD2. CDR1 and CDR2 from the germline V gene are GTSNPN and SVGIG (reference sequence). The V segment lost 2 bases and the J segment 1 base; nucleotides outside the gene matches: 6. This CDR3 has 17 amino acids. The CDR3 sequence: CAWSLGLAGEGTDTQYF. CDR3 bases: TGTGCCTGGAGTCTCGGACTAGCGGGGGAAGGCACAGATACGCAGTATTTT. Drawing the rest from reference TRBV30 and TRBJ2-3, the complete variable domain is SQTIHQWPATLVQPVGSPLSLECTVEGTSNPNLYWYRQAAGRGLQLLFYSVGIGQISSEVPQNLSASRPQDRQFILSSKKLLLSDSGFYLCAWSLGLAGEGTDTQYFGPGTRLTVL.

This clonotype has ten or more counts. The CDR3: CASSIQASGEQYF. For the CDR3, the DNA is TGTGCCAGCAGTATCCAAGCAAGCGGCGAGCAGTACTTC. This sequence joins TRBV6-1 and TRBJ2-7; a possible D gene is TRBD2 (5 bases). Deletions cut 5 bases from V and 6 bases from J, with 14 bases between. Per the germline V gene, CDR1 is MNHNS and CDR2 is SASEGT. The CDR3 length is 13 residues.

In its sample, this clonotype was seen a few times. In nucleotides, the CDR3 is TGTGCCATCAGTGAGTACGGGGGCACTGGGGAGGAGACCCAGTACTTC. Translated: CAISEYGGTGEETQYF. The chain recombines TRBV10-3 with TRBJ2-5; D is possibly TRBD1 or TRBD2 (6 bases each). The CDR3 loop spans 16 amino acids. CDR1 and CDR2 (germline): ENHRY, SYGVKD. V shed 1 base and J shed 5 bases, with 17 bases lying between them.

Ten or more counts support this clonotype. The chain has TRBV9 and TRBJ1-1, with D unresolved. The CDR3 sequence is 13 residues long. Germline lookup yields CDR1 SGDLS and CDR2 YYNGEE. The germline V and J ends were trimmed by 0 bases and 1 base, with 4 bases remaining between them. The CDR3, as DNA: TGTGCCAGCAGCGTAGGGACGAACACTGAAGCTTTCTTT. Translation: CASSVGTNTEAFF.

A few counts support this clonotype. The rearrangement uses TRBV29-1 and TRBJ2-1, with 9 bases aligning to TRBD2. Trimming cost V 4 bases and J 7 bases; bases outside gene matches: 11. Germline-derived CDR1 and CDR2 are SQVTM and ANQGSEA. This CDR3 region has 15 residues. The CDR3 region has the DNA TGCAGCGTTGGGCCGGTAGCGGGAGCGGGAAATGAGCAGTTCTTC. Protein product: CSVGPVAGAGNEQFF.

This clonotype turned up a few times. The chain links TRBV25-1 to TRBJ1-6; the match to TRBD1 covers 9 bases. CDR1 is MGHDK, CDR2 SYGVNS, per germline. V shed 4 bases and J 5 bases; nucleotides not matched to a gene: 3. The CDR3 has 15 residues. The CDR3 protein is CASSAGDRDNSPLHF. In DNA form, the CDR3 reads TGTGCCAGCAGTGCAGGGGACAGGGATAATTCACCCCTCCACTTT.

The chain carries TRBV6-9 and TRBJ1-1; the match to TRBD1 covers 8 bases. This CDR3 comprises 15 residues. Per the germline V gene, CDR1 is MNHGY and CDR2 is SVAAGI. V trimming: 4 bases; J trimming: 4 bases; junction bases outside the gene matches: 8. Written as DNA, the CDR3 is TGTGCCAGCAGTTCGGACAGGGCGCGGGGCACTGAAGCTTTCTTT. It yields the protein CASSSDRARGTEAFF.

The V and J genes are TRBV12-3 or TRBV12-4 and TRBJ2-5, with a possible D match to TRBD2 (7 bases). V dropped 6 bases and J dropped 4 bases, with 24 bases sitting between them. The CDR3 consists of 17 residues. CDR3 nucleotides: TGTGCCAGCAGCCGTCTCCTGGGCGGAGGGGGGGGAGAGACCCAGTACTTC. Its translation: CASSRLLGGGGGETQYF.

This clonotype was counted only a few times. This chain connects TRBV20-1 to TRBJ2-1, with 9 positions matching TRBD2. Germline loops: CDR1 DFQATT, CDR2 SNEGSKA (reference sequence). With V trimmed by 1 base and J by 5 bases, 6 bases remained unmatched. The CDR3 is 15 residues long. The CDR3 DNA follows: TGCAGTGCTAGAGGGGGCGGGAGGGCTAACAATGAGCAGTTCTTC. Protein: CSARGGGRANNEQFF.

CDR3 DNA: TGCAGCGTGGTTAGGAGAACCGGGGAGCTGTTTTTT. This gives the protein CSVVRRTGELFF. The J gene is TRBJ2-2, the V gene TRBV29-1, with D hard to call. Germline V gene lookup returns CDR1 SQVTM and CDR2 ANQGSEA. V lost 6 bases, J lost 5 bases, and 10 bases lay in between. The CDR3 is 12 amino acids.

This clonotype was seen ten or more times. The chain is built from TRBV6-1 and TRBJ1-1, with D unclear. Germline CDR1 and CDR2: MNHNS and SASEGT. The germline V and J ends were trimmed by 3 bases and 11 bases, with 10 bases remaining between them. CDR3 length: 11 residues. The CDR3 loop is CASSDRIGAFF. The CDR3 DNA follows: TGTGCCAGCAGTGACAGGATAGGGGCTTTCTTT.